This paragraph covers one T cell receptor beta chain sequence. The CDR3 contains 14 residues. Deletions cut 6 bases from V and 0 bases from J, with 9 bases between. Germline V CDR1 and CDR2: LNHDA, SQIVND (reference sequence). Profiling relied on immunoSEQ multiplex PCR, and the TCRdb table lists in-frame clones only, not all of them. This table has around 440,000 clones, around 89% appearing once. The entry originates in a study of blood T cell repertoires in COVID-19. Overall study: Whether acute or convalescent, the COVID-19 samples came from the United States, Italy and Spain. Sources were T cells, B-cell-depleted T cells, or PBMCs; the material itself was cDNA or gDNA.

This clonotype originated in a woman in her 50s with COVID-19, enrolled during active disease. The chain carries TRBV19 and TRBJ1-5, with D uncertain. Specimen: peripheral blood. CDR3 in amino acids: CASRSGVSNQPQHF. CDR3 nucleotides: TGTGCCAGTAGGAGCGGGGTTAGCAATCAGCCCCAGCATTTT.